This record concerns one T cell receptor (beta chain) sequence. Its antigen is unknown. A library made for alpha chains picked up this beta chain off target, so its size means little. These data belong to a study of HIV-infected patients and healthy controls. Study outcomes and limitations: Significantly higher mean Gini indices appeared in HIV-infected repertoires, possibly reflecting oligoclonality. Unequal distinct sequence numbers between patients and controls complicated comparisons.

Reverse transcription used 500 to 550 ng RNA and constant-region primers for alpha and beta. Separate chain-specific third strand synthesis with multiplexing indices produced the alpha and beta libraries. An approximately 25-cycle PCR with P5s and P7 primers followed a short adapter-adding first PCR. TCRdb re-called the 5' RACE reads with MiXCR, one entry per CDR3 protein. The data contain 350 to 550 distinct CDR3 sequences, 70% to 80% of them singletons. No cell fractionation was done, so the repertoire covers all unsorted peripheral blood T cells. The RNA source was an approximately 2.6 ml peripheral blood draw. The sequencing used blood, collected before antiretroviral therapy. The clonotype comes from an adult with HIV infection.

CDR3 coding DNA: TGTGCCAGCAGCCCTAGCGGGGATTCCACAGATACGCAGTATTTT. Its protein product is CASSPSGDSTDTQYF. The chain recombines TRBV3-1 with TRBJ2-3; 9 bases agree with TRBD2. This CDR3 region has 15 residues. Germline CDR1 reads LGHDT; CDR2 reads YNNKEL (reference sequence). With V trimmed by 4 bases and J by 2 bases, 4 bases remained unmatched.